The rows below give T cell receptor beta chains drawn from one sample of a study of early T cells in non-severe SARS-CoV-2 infection. MiXCR was run by TCRdb on the 5' RACE reads, yielding one entry per CDR3 protein. The sample holds tens of thousands of distinct CDR3 sequences, around 18% seen once. Sequenced here: whole blood, sampled at baseline. These receptors all stem from an adult who was a healthcare worker with PCR-confirmed SARS-CoV-2 infection or an uninfected control (not recorded which). The CDR3 runs from the conserved cysteine through the conserved F or W. The order of the fields is CDR3 protein, CDR3 DNA, D gene, V gene, J gene, clone size. A D gene is named only where the DNA matches it firmly. Only part of the rows carry a size: once, few, many, or a class if the clone is expanded.

CDR3 protein: CASSVRTHQFF
CDR3 DNA: TGTGCCAGCAGTGTAAGGACCCACCAGTTCTTC
D gene: .
V gene: TRBV2
J gene: TRBJ2-1
clone size: .

CDR3 protein: CASSLLGRSYEQYF
CDR3 DNA: TGTGCCAGCAGCCTCCTCGGCCGCTCCTACGAGCAGTACTTC
D gene: .
V gene: TRBV7-2
J gene: TRBJ2-7
clone size: .

CDR3 protein: CAWSVFGTGELFF
CDR3 DNA: TGTGCCTGGAGTGTTTTTGGGACCGGGGAGCTGTTTTTT
D gene: .
V gene: TRBV30
J gene: TRBJ2-2
clone size: few

CDR3 protein: CASNLWGAGSTDTQYF
CDR3 DNA: TGTGCCAGCAACCTATGGGGGGCGGGGAGCACAGATACGCAGTATTTT
D gene: .
V gene: TRBV7-8
J gene: TRBJ2-3
clone size: .

CDR3 protein: CASSPITGTSNTEAFF
CDR3 DNA: TGTGCCAGCAGCCCAATTACCGGGACATCGAACACTGAAGCTTTCTTT
D gene: .
V gene: TRBV7-9
J gene: TRBJ1-1
clone size: few

CDR3 protein: CASGLRAGGQYNEQFF
CDR3 DNA: TGTGCTAGTGGTTTGCGCGCGGGTGGACAGTACAATGAGCAGTTCTTC
D gene: .
V gene: TRBV12-5
J gene: TRBJ2-1
clone size: few

CDR3 protein: CSVESSGRDGYEQYF
CDR3 DNA: TGCAGCGTTGAATCTAGCGGGAGAGATGGGTACGAGCAGTACTTC
D gene: TRBD2
V gene: TRBV29-1
J gene: TRBJ2-7
clone size: .

CDR3 protein: CSVGFEPFYNEQFF
CDR3 DNA: TGCAGCGTTGGGTTCGAACCCTTCTACAATGAGCAGTTCTTC
D gene: .
V gene: TRBV29-1
J gene: TRBJ2-1
clone size: few

CDR3 protein: CASSGLARSTGELFF
CDR3 DNA: TGTGCCAGCAGTGGCTTAGCGAGAAGCACCGGGGAGCTGTTTTTT
D gene: .
V gene: TRBV6-1
J gene: TRBJ2-2
clone size: .

CDR3 protein: CASSYSRQGPYEQYF
CDR3 DNA: TGTGCCAGCAGTTACTCGAGACAGGGGCCCTACGAGCAGTACTTC
D gene: TRBD1
V gene: TRBV6-5
J gene: TRBJ2-7
clone size: few

CDR3 protein: CASSSTGTPSHGYTF
CDR3 DNA: TGTGCCAGCAGCTCAACCGGGACTCCATCCCATGGCTACACCTTC
D gene: .
V gene: TRBV13
J gene: TRBJ1-2
clone size: many

CDR3 protein: CASSDDNTGELFF
CDR3 DNA: TGTGCCAGCAGTGACGACAACACCGGGGAGCTGTTTTTT
D gene: .
V gene: TRBV6-4
J gene: TRBJ2-2
clone size: few

CDR3 protein: CAIRSQNHSYEQYF
CDR3 DNA: TGTGCCATCAGATCACAGAATCACTCCTACGAGCAGTACTTC
D gene: .
V gene: TRBV10-3
J gene: TRBJ2-7
clone size: .

CDR3 protein: CASSSTGTGGFSNQPQHF
CDR3 DNA: TGTGCCAGCAGCTCCACCGGGACAGGGGGATTTAGCAATCAGCCCCAGCATTTT
D gene: TRBD1
V gene: TRBV11-3
J gene: TRBJ1-5
clone size: .

CDR3 protein: CASTTGIYNEQFF
CDR3 DNA: TGTGCCAGCACGACAGGGATCTACAATGAGCAGTTCTTC
D gene: TRBD1
V gene: TRBV11-2
J gene: TRBJ2-1
clone size: .

CDR3 protein: CASSAETSNSPLHF
CDR3 DNA: TGTGCCAGCTCCGCTGAAACCAGTAATTCACCCCTCCACTTT
D gene: .
V gene: TRBV18
J gene: TRBJ1-6
clone size: many